The 23 T cell receptor beta chains reported below all come from one sample, sequenced in a study of T cells in narcolepsy (dated by TCRdb to 2017 to 2018). The method was the immunoSEQ multiplex PCR assay. The clones in this table, taken by TCRdb from immuneACCESS, are in-frame only. Not every clone is retained; where verified, under half of the shortfall comes from an unresolved V gene, and the cause of the rest is unknown. The sample table holds about 27,000 clones, of which 60% to 85% were seen once. The ten largest clonotypes hold roughly 7% of the sample. Material: memory (CD45RA-) CD4+ T cells from blood. According to the study, the label for this sample's cell subset or site signals: memory T cells sorted ex vivo from peripheral blood. These receptors all come from a human donor in good health.

V usage is TRBV28 and J usage is TRBJ2-5; 8 positions agree with TRBD2. The CDR3 length is 13 residues. Unmatched junction bases numbered 3, after V lost 3 bases and J lost 6 bases. CDR1 is MDHEN and CDR2 is SYDVKM in the germline V gene. CDR3 in amino acids: CASSLGLGKTQYF. Here the CDR3 DNA reads TGTGCCAGCAGTTTGGGACTAGGGAAGACCCAGTACTTC.

This rearrangement joins TRBV18 to TRBJ1-6; D is uncertain. V lost 4 bases and J lost 5, with 12 bases in between. The germline gives CDR1 KGHSH, CDR2 LQKENI. The CDR3 has 15 amino acids. CDR3 protein: CASSQSERNNSPLHF. CDR3 bases: TGTGCCAGCTCACAATCGGAGAGGAATAATTCACCCCTCCACTTT. Full variable domain (missing parts from reference TRBV18 and TRBJ1-6): NAGVMQNPRHLVRRRGQEARLRCSPMKGHSHVYWYRQLPEEGLKFMVYLQKENIIDESGMPKERFSAEFPKEGPSILRIQQVVRGDSAAYFCASSQSERNNSPLHFGNGTRLTVT.

The chain recombines TRBV7-2 with TRBJ1-1; 7 bases are a match to TRBD1. Trimming cost V 6 bases and J 4 bases; bases outside gene matches: 8. This CDR3 has 14 residues. CDR1 is SGHTA, CDR2 FQGNSA, per germline. CDR3 DNA: TGTGCCAGCAGTCAAGACAGGGCGGGCACTGAAGCTTTCTTT. It codes for CASSQDRAGTEAFF.

The V and J genes are TRBV19 and TRBJ1-4; D uncertain. The CDR3 covers 14 residues. The germline V gene encodes CDR1 LNHDA and CDR2 SQIVND (reference sequence). Trimming stripped 7 bases from V and 7 bases from J, with 16 bases between. The CDR3 sequence is CASTSGPASEKLFF. The CDR3, as DNA: TGTGCCAGTACCTCCGGACCCGCTTCTGAAAAACTGTTTTTT.

This sequence joins TRBV5-5 and TRBJ2-5; 9 bases agree with TRBD1. This CDR3 contains 15 residues. The V and J ends lost 4 bases and 4 bases, in that order; junction bases with no gene match: 8. CDR1 and CDR2 from the germline V gene are SGHKS and YYEKEE (reference sequence). The DNA of the CDR3 is TGTGCCAGCAGCGTAAGGGGACAGGGTGGAGAGACCCAGTACTTC. It encodes CASSVRGQGGETQYF.

The chain employs TRBV9 and TRBJ2-5; perhaps D is TRBD1 or TRBD2 (5 bases each). Trimming cost V 0 bases and J 5 bases, with 11 bases left between them. Germline CDR1 SGDLS, CDR2 YYNGEE. This CDR3 is built from 14 residues. The CDR3 here is CASSVGWGRETQYF. In nucleotides, the CDR3 is TGTGCCAGCAGCGTAGGTTGGGGACGGGAGACCCAGTACTTC.

The chain carries TRBV18 and TRBJ2-5; D is possibly TRBD2 (6 bases). Trimming shortened V by 6 bases and J by 1 base, and 24 bases separated the two germline ends. CDR3 length equals 18 residues. Germline CDR1 KGHSH, CDR2 LQKENI. CDR3 protein: CASSTSGVAPAFQETQYF. CDR3 nucleotide sequence: TGTGCCAGCTCTACGTCGGGGGTTGCCCCAGCCTTCCAAGAGACCCAGTACTTC.

CDR3 sequence (DNA): TGTGCCAGCAGCCAAGCGCCCTTAGGCACTGAAGCTTTCTTT. It encodes CASSQAPLGTEAFF. The chain is built from TRBV14 and TRBJ1-1; D gene uncertain. With 1 base removed from V and 4 bases from J, the gap between germline ends came to 10 bases. This CDR3 region has 14 residues. Per germline, CDR1 SGHDN and CDR2 FVKESK.

V is TRBV4-2 and J is TRBJ2-7; maybe TRBD1 (6 bases). V was shortened by 0 bases and J by 0 bases, with 9 bases between the two germline ends. Germline V gene data show CDR1 as LGHNA and CDR2 as YNFKEQ. The CDR3 loop spans 15 amino acids. In DNA, the CDR3 is TGTGCCAGCAGCCAAGAGGGGGCCAGCTCCTACGAGCAGTACTTC. This codes for CASSQEGASSYEQYF.

This chain links TRBV28 with TRBJ1-2, with TRBD1 identical over 7 bases. CDR1 and CDR2 (germline): MDHEN, SYDVKM. The V gene end was trimmed by 1 base and the J gene end by 5 bases; junction bases not matched to a gene: 13. The CDR3 length is 17 residues. This chain's CDR3 is CASSLSGYRTGLYGYTF. The CDR3 bases are TGTGCCAGCAGTTTATCGGGGTATCGGACAGGCCTTTATGGCTACACCTTC.

This chain connects TRBV19 to TRBJ1-2; 7 bases fit TRBD1. V gave up 10 bases and J gave up 8 bases; unmatched junction bases: 19. This CDR3 has 15 residues. Germline-derived CDR1 and CDR2 are LNHDA and SQIVND (reference sequence). This CDR3 is CATTDGQESLEGYTF. DNA of the CDR3: TGTGCCACGACCGACGGACAGGAAAGTTTGGAGGGCTACACCTTC.

V is TRBV11-3 and J is TRBJ2-1, with 11 bases identical to TRBD2. Germline loops: CDR1 SGHNT, CDR2 YENEEA. With V trimmed by 3 bases and J by 6 bases, 4 bases remained unmatched. CDR3 length: 15 residues. Here the CDR3 reads CASSLTSGVANEQFF. In DNA, the CDR3 is TGTGCCAGCAGCTTGACTAGCGGGGTAGCCAATGAGCAGTTCTTC.

The J gene is TRBJ1-4, the V gene TRBV6-1; D not resolved. Trimming cost V 0 bases and J 11 bases, with 16 bases left between them. Germline assignment: CDR1 MNHNS and CDR2 SASEGT. The CDR3 spans 15 residues. The CDR3 is CASSEATEGLGKLFF. The CDR3 nucleotides read TGTGCCAGCAGTGAAGCTACAGAGGGCCTAGGTAAACTGTTTTTT.

This clone occurred a few times. The CDR3 DNA reads as TGTGCCAGCAGTTCTCAAGCGCTAGCGGGACAAGAGACCCAGTACTTC. The encoded protein is CASSSQALAGQETQYF. The chain combines TRBV28 with TRBJ2-5; 9 positions agree with TRBD2. The ends lost 4 bases at V and 2 bases at J; junction bases unmatched: 8. This CDR3 comprises 16 residues. Germline V gene sequence: CDR1 MDHEN, CDR2 SYDVKM.

This clone was observed a handful of times. The chain carries TRBV6-1 and TRBJ1-6; D is unresolved. Trimming removed 2 bases from V and 4 bases from J, with 9 bases in between. There are 15 residues in the CDR3. Germline V CDR1 and CDR2: MNHNS, SASEGT. CDR3: CASSELGPYNSPLHF. The CDR3 coding sequence is TGTGCCAGCAGTGAATTGGGTCCTTATAATTCACCCCTCCACTTT.

This chain connects TRBV15 to TRBJ1-1; 8 nucleotides line up with TRBD1. The CDR3 spans 15 residues. Per the germline V gene, CDR1 is LNHNV and CDR2 is YYDKDF (reference sequence). V lost 2 bases, J lost 5 bases, and 7 bases stayed unmatched. The CDR3 nucleotides are TGTGCCACCAGCAGACCCCGGACAGGGAGGACTGAAGCTTTCTTT. The encoded protein is CATSRPRTGRTEAFF.

The chain employs TRBV11-3 and TRBJ1-1; D may be TRBD1 (6 bases). The CDR3 totals 14 residues. CDR1 is SGHNT, CDR2 YENEEA, per germline. Trimming shortened V by 3 bases and J by 1 base, and 9 bases separated the two germline ends. CDR3 sequence (DNA): TGTGCCAGCAGCTTTAGGGGACAGAACACTGAAGCTTTCTTT. Its protein is CASSFRGQNTEAFF.

V gene TRBV7-2 combines with J gene TRBJ2-3; 7 nucleotides align to TRBD1. Germline assignment: CDR1 SGHTA and CDR2 FQGNSA. J lost 2 bases, V lost 1 base, and 0 bases had no gene match. The CDR3 has 14 residues. The CDR3 DNA reads TGTGCCAGCAGCTTAGAGGGGGCCACAGATACGCAGTATTTT. Amino acid sequence: CASSLEGATDTQYF.

The chain has TRBV7-8 and TRBJ1-5, with D possibly matching TRBD1 (5 bases). The V end lost 2 bases, the J end lost 5 bases, and 13 bases lay between the germline ends. The CDR3 runs 15 residues. Germline V gene data show CDR1 as SGHVS and CDR2 as FQNEAQ. CDR3: CASSLYSRGYQPQHF. CDR3 bases: TGTGCCAGCAGCTTATACAGTAGGGGCTATCAGCCCCAGCATTTT.

This clone was seen more than once but under ten times. V and J are TRBV19 and TRBJ1-2; the D gene is possibly TRBD1 (6 bases). The length of the CDR3 is 14 residues. CDR1 LNHDA and CDR2 SQIVND come from the germline V gene (reference sequence). V was pared by 6 bases and J by 5 bases, with 16 bases between. CDR3 coding DNA: TGTGCCAGTAGAGGGGGGACGGGGCATTATGGCTACACCTTC. Residues: CASRGGTGHYGYTF.

The chain has TRBV7-2 and TRBJ2-5, with a weak D call TRBD1 (5 bases). V was shortened by 3 bases and J by 5 bases, with 10 bases between the two germline ends. Germline CDR1 reads SGHTA; CDR2 reads FQGNSA. The CDR3 length is 13 residues. Here the CDR3 reads CASSFQGGETQYF. The CDR3 coding sequence is TGTGCCAGCAGCTTCCAGGGTGGGGAGACCCAGTACTTC.

This clone is medium-sized in the sample. The gene calls are TRBV7-3 and TRBJ2-3, with 8 bases lining up with TRBD2. Germline assignment: CDR1 SGHTA and CDR2 FQGTGA. With 7 bases clipped from V and 0 bases from J, the junction kept 6 bases outside the gene matches. The length of the CDR3 is 15 residues. CDR3 residues: CASTPGGDSTDTQYF. CDR3 coding DNA: TGTGCCAGCACCCCGGGGGGGGATAGCACAGATACGCAGTATTTT.

In this sample, this clone turned up once. The CDR3 here is CASSWLPGQRTDTQYF. DNA for the CDR3: TGTGCCAGCAGTTGGTTGCCGGGACAGAGAACAGATACGCAGTATTTT. The chain couples TRBV28 to TRBJ2-3; the match to TRBD1 covers 7 bases. The V segment lost 4 bases and the J segment 3 bases; nucleotides outside the gene matches: 10. This CDR3 comprises 16 residues. Germline V CDR1 and CDR2: MDHEN, SYDVKM.